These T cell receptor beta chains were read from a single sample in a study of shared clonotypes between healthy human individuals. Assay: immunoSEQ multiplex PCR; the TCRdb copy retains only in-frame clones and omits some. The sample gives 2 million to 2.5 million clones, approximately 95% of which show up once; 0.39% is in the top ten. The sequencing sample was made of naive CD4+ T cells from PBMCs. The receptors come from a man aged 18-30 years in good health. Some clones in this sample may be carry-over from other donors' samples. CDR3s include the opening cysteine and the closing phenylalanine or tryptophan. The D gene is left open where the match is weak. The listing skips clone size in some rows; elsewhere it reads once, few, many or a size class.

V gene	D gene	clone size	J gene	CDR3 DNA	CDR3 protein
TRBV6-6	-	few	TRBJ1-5	TGTGCCAGCAGTCATAACAATCAGCCCCAGCATTTT	CASSHNNQPQHF
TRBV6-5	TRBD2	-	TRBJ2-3	TGTGCCAGCACCCCGGGGGACTACCCCACAGATACGCAGTATTTT	CASTPGDYPTDTQYF
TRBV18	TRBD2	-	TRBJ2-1	TGTGCCAGCTCACGAGGACTAGCGGGAGAGACCCGTGAGCAGTTCTTC	CASSRGLAGETREQFF
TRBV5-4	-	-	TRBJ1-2	TGTGCCAGCAGCTCGGGACACATCAACTATGGCTACACCTTC	CASSSGHINYGYTF
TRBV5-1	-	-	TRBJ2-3	TGCGCCAGCAGCCCGATCGGGAGCACAGATACGCAGTATTTT	CASSPIGSTDTQYF
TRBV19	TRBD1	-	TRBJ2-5	TGTGCCAGTCGGGACAGGGGATTCGGGGAGACCCAGTACTTC	CASRDRGFGETQYF
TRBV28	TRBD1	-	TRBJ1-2	TGTGCCAGCAGCCTTCCCGGGACAGGGTCCTATGGCTACACCTTC	CASSLPGTGSYGYTF
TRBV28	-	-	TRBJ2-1	TGTGCCAGCAGTTTAGGCGGGAAGCAGTTCTTC	CASSLGGKQFF
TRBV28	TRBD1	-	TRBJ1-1	TGTGCCAGCAGCCAGGGGGGGGTGAACACTGAAGCTTTCTTT	CASSQGGVNTEAFF
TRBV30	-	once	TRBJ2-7	TGTGCCTCCCTTAGGGCACCCCACTCCTACGAGCAGTACTTC	CASLRAPHSYEQYF
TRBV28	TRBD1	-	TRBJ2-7	TGTGCCAGCAGTTCCGGGACAGGGGGCGCGGAGGAGCAGTACTTC	CASSSGTGGAEEQYF
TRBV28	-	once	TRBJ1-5	TGTGCCAGCAGACTACAGGCGGCGGGGAATCAGCCCCAGCATTTT	CASRLQAAGNQPQHF
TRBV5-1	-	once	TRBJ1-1	TGCGCCAGCAGCTTGGGTGAGGGGTTCCCTGAAGCTTTCTTT	CASSLGEGFPEAFF
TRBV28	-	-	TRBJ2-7	TGTGCCAGCAGCCTTATCGGGGGAAAGAACGAGCAGTACTTC	CASSLIGGKNEQYF
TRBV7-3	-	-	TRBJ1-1	TGTGCCAGCAGCCCGATTGGGACGGATGCGGGAGCTTTCTTT	CASSPIGTDAGAFF
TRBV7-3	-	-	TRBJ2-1	TGTGCCAGCAGCTACTCATTCTACAATGAGCAGTTCTTC	CASSYSFYNEQFF
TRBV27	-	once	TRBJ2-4	TGTGCCAGCAGGAGGTGGGGTTCCGGGGAAAACATTCAGTACTTC	CASRRWGSGENIQYF
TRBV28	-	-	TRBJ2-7	TGTGCCAGCAGTTTCGGGCGGCGTCTCTACGAGCAGTACTTC	CASSFGRRLYEQYF
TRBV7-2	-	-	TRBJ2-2	TGTGCCAGCAGCTTAGTGACTCCTAAGAGCGGGGAGCTGTTTTTT	CASSLVTPKSGELFF
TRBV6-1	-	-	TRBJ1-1	TGTGCCAGCACCTCAAGCCGGGGGGGATCGCCAGCTTTCTTT	CASTSSRGGSPAFF
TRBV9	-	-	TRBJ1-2	TGTGCCAGCAGCGGAAGGCTGGGGGCGACGATCGACTATGTCGGCTACACCTTC	CASSGRLGATIDYVGYTF
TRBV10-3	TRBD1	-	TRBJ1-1	TGTGCCTCTCGCCCTGACAGGGTCATGAACACTGAAGCTTTCTTT	CASRPDRVMNTEAFF
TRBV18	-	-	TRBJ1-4	TGTGCCAGCTCACCGAAGTCTTCAACTAATGAAAAACTGTTTTTT	CASSPKSSTNEKLFF
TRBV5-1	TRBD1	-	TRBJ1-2	TGCGCCAGCAGCCTCTGGACAGGGCTAGACTATGGCTACACCTTC	CASSLWTGLDYGYTF
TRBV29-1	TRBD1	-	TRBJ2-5	TGCAGCGGATGGACAGGGACAGAGACCCAGTACTTC	CSGWTGTETQYF
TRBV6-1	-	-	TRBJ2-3	TGTGCCAGCAGTGAAAGGGGGGTCGGCACAGATACGCAGTATTTT	CASSERGVGTDTQYF
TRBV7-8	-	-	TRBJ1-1	TGTGCCAGCAGCCCCCCCGGGGACGGTGAAGCTTTCTTT	CASSPPGDGEAFF
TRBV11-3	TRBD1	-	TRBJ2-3	TGTGCCAGCAGCTTCGGGACAGCTAGCACAGATACGCAGTATTTT	CASSFGTASTDTQYF
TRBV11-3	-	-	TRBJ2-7	TGTGCCAGCAGCCCACCACAGGGAAACGAGCAGTACTTC	CASSPPQGNEQYF
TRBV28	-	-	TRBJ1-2	TGTGCCACCCGGAGGGCGGCCTATGGCTACACCTTC	CATRRAAYGYTF
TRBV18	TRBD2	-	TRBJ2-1	TGTGCCAGCTCACCTGGACTAGTTCAAAGAGATGAGCAGTTCTTC	CASSPGLVQRDEQFF
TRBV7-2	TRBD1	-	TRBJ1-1	TGTGCCAGCAGCTTGGCTGGACAGGGGGGACGTGGCACTGAAGCTTTCTTT	CASSLAGQGGRGTEAFF
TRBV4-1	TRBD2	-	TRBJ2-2	TGCGCCAGCAGCCGAATAGCGGGAGGGCCGAGCACCGGGGAGCTGTTTTTT	CASSRIAGGPSTGELFF
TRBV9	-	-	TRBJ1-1	TGTGCCAGCAGCGTAGATCCTGGGGTGGTAAGCACTGAAGCTTTCTTT	CASSVDPGVVSTEAFF
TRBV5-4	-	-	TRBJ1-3	TGTGCCAGCAGCTGGCAGGGAGACACCATATATTTT	CASSWQGDTIYF
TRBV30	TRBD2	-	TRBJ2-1	TGTGCCTGGAAACTAGCGGGAGGGAAAAATGAGCAGTTCTTC	CAWKLAGGKNEQFF
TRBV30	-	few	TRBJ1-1	TGTGCCTGGCTGGCCGGGCCGACTGAAGCTTTCTTT	CAWLAGPTEAFF
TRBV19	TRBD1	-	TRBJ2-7	TGTGCCAGTAGTATATGGGACAGGGGATCCTACGAGCAGTACTTC	CASSIWDRGSYEQYF
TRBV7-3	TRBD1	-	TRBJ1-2	TGTGCCAGCAGCTCCCACCGGGACAGTGCGGGCTACACCTTC	CASSSHRDSAGYTF
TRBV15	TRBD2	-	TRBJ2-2	TGTGCCACCAGCAGAGATTGGAGAAGCGGGATCACCGGGGAGCTGTTTTTT	CATSRDWRSGITGELFF
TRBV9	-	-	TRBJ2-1	TGTGCCAGCAGTATACAGGGGGGGAATGAGCAGTTCTTC	CASSIQGGNEQFF
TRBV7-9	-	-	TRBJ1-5	TGTGCCAGCAGCTTAATGGGGGAAGAGCCCCAGCATTTT	CASSLMGEEPQHF
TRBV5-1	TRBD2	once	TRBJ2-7	TGCGCCAGCAGTTGGGAGGGCTACGAGCAGCACTTC	CASSWEGYEQHF
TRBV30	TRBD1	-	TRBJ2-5	TGTGCCTGGAGTGCGGACAGGGGCAGGGAGACCCAGTACTTC	CAWSADRGRETQYF
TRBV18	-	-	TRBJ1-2	TGTGCCAGCTCACCACTTCCGGGGACCTATGGCTACACCTTC	CASSPLPGTYGYTF
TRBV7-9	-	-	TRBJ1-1	TGTGCCAGCAGCTTAGATCGAGGGGCCGAAGCTTTCTTT	CASSLDRGAEAFF
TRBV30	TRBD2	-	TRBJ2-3	TGTGCCTGGAAGTTTCTAGCGGGAGGGTCAGATACGCAGTATTTT	CAWKFLAGGSDTQYF
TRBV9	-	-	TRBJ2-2	TGTGCCAGCAGCGTAGGATGGGCAGGGACCGGGGAGCTGTTTTTT	CASSVGWAGTGELFF
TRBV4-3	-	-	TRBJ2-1	TGCGCCAGCAGCCAAGCCCAGAACTACAGGAATGAGCAGTTCTTC	CASSQAQNYRNEQFF
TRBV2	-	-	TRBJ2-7	TGTGCCAGCAGTGACAGGGGAATCTCCTACGAGCAGTACTTC	CASSDRGISYEQYF